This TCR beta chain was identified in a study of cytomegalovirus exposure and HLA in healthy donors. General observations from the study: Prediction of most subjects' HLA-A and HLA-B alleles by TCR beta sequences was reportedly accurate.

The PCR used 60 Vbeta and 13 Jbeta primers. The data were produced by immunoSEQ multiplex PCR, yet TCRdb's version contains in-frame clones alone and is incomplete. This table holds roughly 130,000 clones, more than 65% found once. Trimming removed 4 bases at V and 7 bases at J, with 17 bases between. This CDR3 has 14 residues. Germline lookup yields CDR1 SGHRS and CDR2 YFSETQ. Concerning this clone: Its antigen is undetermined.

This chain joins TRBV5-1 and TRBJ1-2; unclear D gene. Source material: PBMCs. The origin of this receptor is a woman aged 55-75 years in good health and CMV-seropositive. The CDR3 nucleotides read TGCGCCAGCAGCCGAACAGATCCCTCAGTTGGCTACACCTTC. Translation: CASSRTDPSVGYTF.